This T cell receptor beta chain is from a study of shared clonotypes between healthy human individuals (dated by TCRdb to about 2020). In terms of the full investigation: The cohort comprised a couple of women and a few men aged 18 to 49 years. Per donor, three plates each were used for CD4 naive and CD4 memory, two for CD8 naive, and one for CD8 memory. To estimate repertoire size and how much clonotype sharing occurs between individuals, the study deeply sequenced the blood TCR repertoires of about five healthy adults. To increase sequencing depth and limit assay-specific biases, different laboratories used diverse techniques to prepare libraries and sequence TCR repertoires. Leukapheresis yielded between about 0.9 and 9 billion PBMCs per donor.

Trimming removed 4 bases from V and 0 bases from J, leaving 6 bases between the germline ends. Including cysteine and phenylalanine, the CDR3 has 13 amino acids. The read is trimmed to its CDR3 DNA, 39 bases read in frame from base 1. In the germline V gene (reference sequence), CDR1 corresponds to SGHNT and CDR2 to YYREEE. Using the deep immunoSEQ assay, TCR CDR3 regions were amplified from genomic DNA by multiplex PCR. For each cell subset, the extracted genomic DNA was distributed evenly across all wells of several immunoSEQ 96-well plates, and each plate served as one replicate. Each replicate PCR for sorted subsets received about 220 ng genomic DNA, equal to roughly 33,000 T cell genomes. Purified libraries were measured with a Qubit 3.0 fluorometer, size-checked on a Bioanalyzer 2100, and measured again with the KAPA Library Quantification kit. Every immunoSEQ 96-well plate was sequenced on a dedicated single-read 150-cycle Illumina NextSeq 550 flow cell. The original pipeline was this. Because the immunoSEQ output included only junctional sequences and no quality scores, the filtering could not be the same as the filtering used for full-length reads. To assign V/J genes and CDR3, sequences were annotated against IMGT germline references using PyIR, a Python wrapper for IgBLAST v1.9. Any read was removed if the V/J assignment was weak (E-value above 1e-6), the CDR3 was missing, or the read contained stop codons, out-of-frame junctions, or ambiguous translated residues. A V3J clonotype was defined by an identical inferred V gene, J gene, and CDR3 amino acid sequence. Percentage overlap between repertoires was calculated by dividing the number of shared unique clonotypes by the size of the smaller repertoire. Three approaches were used to assess repertoire richness: RTK rarefaction, the Chao1 estimator, and Recon v2.1 estimates of unobserved clonotypes. OLGA was used to compute generation probabilities for all TCRbeta clonotypes that the gDNA method yielded from a handful of donors. TCRdb provides this immuneACCESS table in a form limited to in-frame rearrangements. Some clones are lacking; in checked studies, under half of them reflect an unresolved V gene, and why the rest are absent is not known. V, J and clone size reflect that table, while D and trimming were determined from the DNA. For this sample there are approximately 1,000,000 clones; about 80% appear just once. Roughly 0.82% of the sample is held by the ten biggest clonotypes.

What the research found in general, with its limitations: Only blood was sampled, and tissue TCR repertoires likely differ from those in blood. When a few donors were compared, the shared fraction of clonotypes was 5% to 6.5% for naive CD4, about 4% for naive CD8, roughly 2.5% for memory CD4, and less than 0.5% for memory CD8. Rarefaction of sorted-subset datasets indicated incomplete sequencing despite the large sequencing depth. Pairwise subsampling indicated that sequencing depth was expected to affect the degree of clonotype sharing among donors. Compared with non-shared clonotypes, the clonotypes found in all four sorted-subset donors had higher generation probabilities. The small number of donors limited the genetic and exposure-history diversity represented. Naive subsets generally had larger estimated clonotype richness than memory subsets did.

Healthy HIV-negative adults with no recently reported acute infections or vaccinations were included as donors. All donors were Caucasian adults living in Nashville, Tennessee, USA. Magnetic negative selection was used to enrich CD4+ T cells, after which naive cells were positively selected on CD45RA and the negative fraction became the memory subset. Blood was collected by leukapheresis, and PBMCs were isolated by Ficoll-Histopaque density gradient centrifugation and then cryopreserved in liquid nitrogen vapor phase. Purity and quantity of every magnetically sorted T cell population were checked by analytical flow cytometry. Genomic DNA was isolated from each sorted fraction and quantified by UV absorbance on a Nanodrop 2000c. In the case of this clone: No antigen is known for it. Base qualities are not at hand, and no much larger clone is one base apart.

Sequenced: memory CD4+ T cells from PBMCs. The cell subset or site label for this specimen denotes: CD45RA-negative fraction. The chain is made from TRBV5-4 and TRBJ2-3; a confident D gene designation cannot be given. The sequence derives from a man aged 18 to 35 in good health. Some clones in this sample may be carry-over from other donors' samples. The nucleotide sequence reads as follows: TGTGCCAGCAGCCTACCTAGCACAGATACGCAGTATTTT. Its translation reads: CASSLPSTDTQYF.